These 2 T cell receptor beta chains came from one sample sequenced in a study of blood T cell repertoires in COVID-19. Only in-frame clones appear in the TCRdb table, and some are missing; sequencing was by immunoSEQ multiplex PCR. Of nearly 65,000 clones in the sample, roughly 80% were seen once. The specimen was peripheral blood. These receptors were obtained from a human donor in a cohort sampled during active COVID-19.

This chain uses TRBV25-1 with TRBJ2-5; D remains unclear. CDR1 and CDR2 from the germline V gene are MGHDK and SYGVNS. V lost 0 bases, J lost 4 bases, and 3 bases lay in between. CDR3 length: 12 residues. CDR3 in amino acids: CASSEYGETQYF. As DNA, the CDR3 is TGTGCCAGCAGTGAATACGGAGAGACCCAGTACTTC. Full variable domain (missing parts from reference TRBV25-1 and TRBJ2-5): EADIYQTPRYLVIGTGKKITLECSQTMGHDKMYWYQQDPGMELHLIHYSYGVNSTEKGDLSSESTVSRIRTEHFPLTLESARPSHTSQYLCASSEYGETQYFGPGTRLLVL.

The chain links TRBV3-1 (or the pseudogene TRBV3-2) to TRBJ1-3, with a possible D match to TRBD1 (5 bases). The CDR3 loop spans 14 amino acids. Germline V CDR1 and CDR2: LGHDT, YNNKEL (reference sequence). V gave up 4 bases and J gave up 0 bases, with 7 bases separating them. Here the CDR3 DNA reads TGTGCCAGCAGCCGCCAGGGCTCTGGAAACACCATATATTTT. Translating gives CASSRQGSGNTIYF.